Described below is a single TCR beta chain sequence and its context. The sample originates from a study of T cell responses to AZD1222 COVID-19 vaccine. This CDR3 has 15 amino acids. CDR1 is SNHLY, CDR2 FYNNEI, per germline. Losses at the gene ends were 3 bases for V and 3 bases for J; bases not matched to a gene: 2. The table came from immunoSEQ multiplex PCR; TCRdb's copy has only in-frame clones and leaves some out. The table records about 79,000 clones, 92% of them present only once. The genes are TRBV2 and TRBJ1-6, with 7 bases lining up with TRBD1. Sample: peripheral blood, taken on day 0 of MenACWY control vaccination. The sequence came from an adult in good health. CDR3 region: CASSDTGDYNSPLHF. CDR3 in DNA: TGTGCCAGCAGTGACACAGGGGACTATAATTCACCCCTCCACTTT.